This T cell receptor beta chain is drawn from a study of Ad26.COV2.S vaccination and SARS-CoV-2 variants. Study conclusions and caveats: TCR breadth and depth analyses may have underestimated total T cell responses.

The CDR3 has 15 residues. Per the germline V gene, CDR1 is SGHTA and CDR2 is FQGTGA. Losses at the gene ends were 5 bases for V and 0 bases for J; bases not matched to a gene: 3. The assay was immunoSEQ multiplex PCR, and TCRdb's table has in-frame clones only and misses some. The sample holds 380,000 or so clones, 88% seen once. Comment on this clone: Its antigen is unidentified.

The treatment was: roughly 20 received Ad26.COV2.S at low or high dose, single or two shots; about five received placebo; per-sample allocation not given. Day 63 following the first vaccine or placebo injection was when the samples were taken. Recruitment in Boston yielded a donor of adult age, 18-55 years. The chain has TRBV7-3 and TRBJ2-7; 11 nucleotides line up with TRBD1. The sequences come from peripheral blood, collected in a trial of Ad26.COV2.S vaccine versus placebo. The TCR sequence derives from a person between 18 and 60 years old who received the Ad26.COV2.S COVID-19 vaccine or a placebo. The CDR3 region has the DNA TGTGCCAGCAGCCGGGGACAGGGGGACTCCTACGAGCAGTACTTC. Translated: CASSRGQGDSYEQYF. Complete variable domain (other parts from reference TRBV7-3 and TRBJ2-7): GAGVSQTPSNKVTEKGKYVELRCDPISGHTALYWYRQSLGQGPEFLIYFQGTGAADDSGLPNDRFFAVRPEGSVSTLKIQRTERGDSAVYLCASSRGQGDSYEQYFGPGTRLTVT.